This TCR beta chain was found in a study of tumor-infiltrating lymphocytes in localized non-small cell lung cancer. Whole-study findings and limits: TCRbeta sequencing showed higher T cell infiltration in tumors than uninvolved lung.

Generated by immunoSEQ multiplex PCR, the TCRdb table keeps only in-frame clones and is missing some. The table includes about 6,700 clones, approximately 80% detected once. This clone was observed a single time. Its antigen is unidentified. CDR3 size: 15 residues. Trimming removed 4 bases from V and 5 bases from J; junction bases left unmatched: 10. CDR1 is MDHEN, CDR2 SYDVKM, per germline. The sequencing sample was made of uninvolved lung tissue not adjacent to the tumor. This rearrangement joins TRBV28 to TRBJ2-5, with 7 bases that match TRBD1. The TCR was taken from a human donor with non-small cell lung cancer. As DNA, the CDR3 is TGTGCCAGCAGTTCGTCGACAGGGTTCCAGGAGACCCAGTACTTC. It yields the protein CASSSSTGFQETQYF.